A selection of T cell receptor beta chains follows, all from one sample in a study of T cells in Graves' hyperthyroidism and ophthalmopathy. TCRdb re-analysed the multiplex PCR reads in MiXCR, keeping a single row per CDR3 protein. The data contain fewer than 650,000 distinct CDR3 sequences, approximately 15% of them seen just once; the ten biggest clones take up roughly 7%. Sequenced input: blood. These receptors were taken from a woman younger than 30 with Graves' ophthalmopathy. The CDR3 runs from the conserved cysteine through the conserved F or W. The D gene is left open where the match is weak. Size tells how often a clone was seen (once, few, many) or the class of an expanded clone, and some rows leave it out.

TRBJ2-1 . TRBV19 . CASSIAGVGNNEQFF TGTGCCAGTAGTATCGCAGGGGTGGGAAACAATGAGCAGTTCTTC
TRBJ2-5 . TRBV6-2/TRBV6-3 many CASSYLADSQETQYF TGTGCCAGCAGTTACCTCGCGGATAGTCAAGAGACCCAGTACTTC
TRBJ2-3 TRBD1 TRBV18 . CASSPPDRAGTDTQYF TGTGCCAGCTCACCACCGGACAGGGCGGGCACAGATACGCAGTATTTT
TRBJ1-6 . TRBV11-2 . CASSVTAFKNSPLHF TGTGCCAGCAGCGTAACAGCCTTTAAAAATTCACCCCTCCACTTT
TRBJ2-7 . TRBV7-2 many CASSVPAYEQYF TGTGCCAGCAGCGTCCCAGCTTACGAGCAGTACTTC
TRBJ2-3 . TRBV27 many CASTAERADTQYF TGTGCCAGCACTGCCGAGAGGGCAGATACGCAGTATTTT
TRBJ2-7 TRBD1 TRBV13 many CASSLGGGLVSEQYF TGTGCCAGCAGCTTAGGAGGGGGCTTGGTAAGCGAGCAGTACTTC
TRBJ2-1 . TRBV7-2 many CASSLGTRGEQFF TGTGCCAGCAGCTTAGGAACCAGGGGTGAGCAGTTCTTC
TRBJ1-5 TRBD1 TRBV3-1 many CASSHGQGGGNQPQHF TGTGCCAGCAGCCACGGACAGGGCGGAGGCAATCAGCCCCAGCATTTT
TRBJ1-5 . TRBV28 many CASSFRQPQHF TGTGCCAGCAGTTTCCGTCAGCCCCAGCATTTT
TRBJ2-7 TRBD1 TRBV6-1 few CASSRDREGEQYF TGTGCCAGCAGCAGGGACAGGGAGGGCGAGCAGTACTTC
TRBJ2-3 . TRBV12-3/TRBV12-4 many CASSFRTQYF TGTGCCAGCAGTTTCAGGACGCAGTATTTT
TRBJ2-1 TRBD2 TRBV24-1 . CATSDSSLAGGPHNEQFF TGTGCCACCAGTGATTCCTCGCTAGCGGGAGGGCCCCACAATGAGCAGTTCTTC
TRBJ1-2 . TRBV20-1 many CSARDPRVQLEGYTF TGCAGTGCTAGAGACCCCAGGGTTCAACTAGAGGGCTACACCTTC
TRBJ2-7 . TRBV19 . CASSIEDEQYF TGTGCCAGTAGTATAGAAGACGAGCAGTACTTC
TRBJ2-7 . TRBV12-3/TRBV12-4 . CASTSISEQYF TGTGCCAGCACCTCGATTTCGGAGCAGTACTTC
TRBJ2-3 . TRBV20-1 many CSASPVVGLDTQYF TGCAGTGCTAGCCCGGTAGTTGGGCTAGATACGCAGTATTTT
TRBJ2-7 TRBD2 TRBV12-3/TRBV12-4 many CASSLGRRGLAGGKFDSYEQYF TGTGCCAGCAGTTTGGGTCGACGGGGGTTAGCGGGAGGGAAGTTCGACTCCTACGAGCAGTACTTC
TRBJ1-1 TRBD1 TRBV29-1 many CSVGTGMNTEAFF TGCAGCGTTGGGACAGGGATGAACACTGAAGCTTTCTTT
TRBJ2-7 . TRBV2 many CASKDWPLFAAYEQYF TGTGCCAGCAAAGACTGGCCCCTCTTTGCCGCCTACGAGCAGTACTTC
TRBJ2-5 . TRBV11-2 many CASSLGSEVWETQYF TGTGCCAGCAGCTTAGGTTCTGAGGTCTGGGAGACCCAGTACTTC
TRBJ2-7 TRBD2 TRBV7-8 many CASSPREARARYEQYF TGTGCCAGCAGCCCCCGGGAGGCGAGGGCGAGGTACGAGCAGTACTTC
TRBJ1-2 TRBD1 TRBV7-2 many CASSSYISGGKGYTF TGTGCCAGCAGCTCCTACATCTCAGGGGGGAAGGGCTACACCTTC
TRBJ2-1 . TRBV7-2 once CAGRRRDYNEQFF TGTGCCGGCCGGAGGCGGGACTACAATGAGCAGTTCTTC
TRBJ1-2 . TRBV16 few CASSPSGGSDGYTF TGTGCCAGCAGCCCGTCGGGGGGCTCGGATGGCTACACCTTC
TRBJ2-1 . TRBV27 few CASSLIGGLVYNEQFF TGTGCCAGCAGTTTAATCGGGGGATTGGTCTACAATGAGCAGTTCTTC
TRBJ1-2 . TRBV7-2 many CASSLRAGGAYGYTF TGTGCCAGCAGCTTAAGGGCAGGAGGGGCTTATGGCTACACCTTC
TRBJ2-7 . TRBV7-3 few CASSLEASAGYEQYF TGTGCCAGCAGCTTAGAGGCTAGCGCGGGTTACGAGCAGTACTTC
TRBJ2-7 . TRBV27 many CASSPRDTSYEQYF TGTGCCAGCAGTCCTCGGGACACCTCCTACGAGCAGTACTTC
TRBJ2-3 . TRBV30 few CAWNLRGSGASPDTQYF TGTGCCTGGAACCTAAGGGGGAGCGGGGCGAGCCCAGATACGCAGTATTTT
TRBJ2-5 TRBD2 TRBV7-7 few CASSWRLAGGPYQETQYF TGTGCTAGCAGCTGGAGACTAGCGGGAGGGCCTTACCAAGAGACCCAGTACTTC
TRBJ2-5 TRBD1 TRBV10-3 many CAISDPEDRGRETQYF TGTGCCATCAGTGATCCTGAGGACAGGGGTCGGGAGACCCAGTACTTC
TRBJ2-1 . TRBV20-1 . CSARPLGISYNEQFF TGCAGTGCTAGACCCCTAGGGATCTCCTACAATGAGCAGTTCTTC
TRBJ2-7 . TRBV20-1 many CSARRSYEQYF TGCAGTGCCAGAAGGAGTTACGAGCAGTACTTC
TRBJ2-7 TRBD1 TRBV12-3/TRBV12-4 few CASSSQGQGYEQYF TGTGCCAGCAGCTCCCAGGGACAGGGTTACGAGCAGTACTTC
TRBJ1-1 . TRBV20-1 many CSAKTGPPDTEAFF TGCAGTGCCAAAACCGGTCCCCCGGACACTGAAGCTTTCTTT
TRBJ2-5 TRBD1 TRBV9 many CASSSRSGQIQETQYF TGTGCCAGCAGCTCAAGATCGGGACAGATCCAAGAGACCCAGTACTTC
TRBJ2-1 . TRBV27 few CASRWGNEQFF TGTGCCAGCAGATGGGGAAATGAGCAGTTCTTC
TRBJ1-1 TRBD1 TRBV7-3 many CASSLQQGHAEAFF TGTGCCAGCAGCTTGCAACAGGGGCATGCTGAAGCTTTCTTT
TRBJ2-3 TRBD2 TRBV20-1 many CSATRPGLGTDTQYF TGCAGTGCCACACGCCCGGGACTAGGGACAGATACGCAGTATTTT
TRBJ2-1 TRBD2 TRBV6-4 . CAGSLQAGYNEQFF TGTGCCGGCAGTCTACAAGCGGGGTACAATGAGCAGTTCTTC
TRBJ2-1 . TRBV24-1 . CATPDNEQFF TGTGCCACCCCGGACAATGAGCAGTTCTTC
TRBJ2-5 TRBD2 TRBV4-3 . CASSQQTWGGLETQYF TGCGCCAGCAGCCAACAGACCTGGGGAGGGCTGGAGACCCAGTACTTC
TRBJ1-2 TRBD1 TRBV10-2 . CASSNLGQGHSYGYTF TGCGCCAGCAGTAACCTGGGACAGGGCCATAGCTATGGCTACACCTTC
TRBJ1-1 TRBD1 TRBV25-1 once CASSAYRGGTEAFF TGTGCCAGCAGTGCCTACAGGGGGGGCACTGAAGCTTTCTTT
TRBJ1-1 TRBD1 TRBV27 many CASSRPDRGYPNTEAFF TGTGCCAGCAGTCGTCCTGACAGGGGGTATCCTAACACTGAAGCTTTCTTT
TRBJ2-7 . TRBV10-3 few CAIGEGGYEQYF TGTGCCATCGGGGAAGGGGGCTACGAGCAGTACTTC
TRBJ2-1 TRBD1 TRBV14 many CASSQEAGTGGPLNEQFF TGTGCCAGCAGCCAAGAGGCCGGGACAGGCGGCCCTCTAAATGAGCAGTTCTTC
TRBJ1-2 . TRBV12-3/TRBV12-4 many CASSLTGAGGYTF TGTGCCAGCAGTTTGACGGGGGCGGGTGGCTACACCTTC
TRBJ2-3 . TRBV5-8 many CASSLFVGLTDTQYF TGTGCCAGCAGCTTGTTCGTAGGACTCACAGATACGCAGTATTTT
TRBJ2-3 TRBD2 TRBV13 . CASSLVGPGGRAFSDTQYF TGTGCCAGCAGCTTAGTAGGTCCCGGCGGGAGGGCCTTTTCAGATACGCAGTATTTT
TRBJ1-6 TRBD1 TRBV7-2 many CASSLQGEGHNSPLHF TGTGCCAGCAGCCTACAGGGGGAGGGCCATAATTCACCCCTCCACTTT
TRBJ1-6 TRBD1 TRBV5-1 few CASSLGDSEYNPPLHF TGCGCCAGCAGCTTGGGGGACAGTGAATATAATCCACCCCTCCACTTT
TRBJ2-3 . TRBV20-1 many CSARAGSIGSTDTQYF TGCAGTGCTAGAGCCGGTAGCATCGGTAGCACAGATACGCAGTATTTT
TRBJ1-1 TRBD1 TRBV7-9 many CASSFQGAVTEAFF TGTGCCAGCAGCTTCCAGGGGGCTGTCACTGAAGCTTTCTTT
TRBJ2-3 . TRBV12-5 many CASGRGDTQYF TGTGCTAGTGGTCGTGGGGATACGCAGTATTTT
TRBJ2-7 TRBD2 TRBV7-6 . CASSQGAGEWEEQYF TGCGCCAGCAGCCAAGGGGCGGGAGAATGGGAAGAGCAGTACTTC